These 9 T cell receptor beta chains were sequenced from one sample in a study of blood T cell repertoires in COVID-19. Assay: immunoSEQ multiplex PCR; the TCRdb copy retains only in-frame clones and omits some. The table has 350,000 to 450,000 clones, 70% to 90% seen once. Specimen: PBMCs or T cells enriched from blood (not recorded which). The receptors shown here come from a woman younger than 30 who had been exposed to COVID-19.

This clone has just one count. The chain uses TRBV2 and TRBJ2-1; 13 positions match TRBD2. CDR3 length: 13 amino acids. Germline CDR1 is SNHLY and CDR2 is FYNNEI. J gave up 6 bases and V 11 bases, and 4 bases lay outside the gene matches. CDR3 protein: CAGRLAGGNEQFF. DNA of the CDR3: TGTGCCGGACGACTAGCGGGAGGCAATGAGCAGTTCTTC.

The chain uses TRBV15 and TRBJ1-4; D unresolved. The CDR3 length is 13 residues. Trimming shortened V by 0 bases and J by 7 bases, and 6 bases separated the two germline ends. Looked up from germline, CDR1 is LNHNV and CDR2 is YYDKDF (reference sequence). The CDR3 spells CATSRDEGEKLFF. CDR3 sequence (DNA): TGTGCCACCAGCAGAGATGAGGGTGAAAAACTGTTTTTT.

The chain employs TRBV19 and TRBJ2-3; the match to TRBD2 covers 7 bases. V was clipped by 3 bases and J by 4 bases; unmatched bases: 19. CDR1 is LNHDA and CDR2 is SQIVND in the germline V gene (reference sequence). The CDR3 extends over 19 amino acids. CDR3 sequence: CASSMGFLGEGNHADTQYF. In DNA, the CDR3 is TGTGCCAGTAGTATGGGTTTTTTGGGGGAGGGCAACCACGCAGATACGCAGTATTTT.

The gene calls are TRBV5-4 and TRBJ2-7; 9 bases are a match to TRBD2. The CDR3 consists of 15 residues. With 3 bases clipped from V and 4 bases from J, the junction kept 8 bases outside the gene matches. Germline V gene sequence: CDR1 SGHNT, CDR2 YYREEE (reference sequence). This CDR3 is CASSSLAGRGYEQYF. In DNA, the CDR3 is TGTGCCAGCAGCTCCCTAGCGGGACGGGGATACGAGCAGTACTTC.

This chain uses TRBV5-5 with TRBJ2-5; 8 nucleotides agree with TRBD2. Germline CDR1 is SGHKS and CDR2 is YYEKEE (reference sequence). The CDR3 totals 15 residues. V shed 0 bases and J 5 bases; nucleotides not matched to a gene: 6. DNA for the CDR3: TGTGCCAGCAGCTTGGCGGGACTAGAGATGGAGACCCAGTACTTC. Translating it yields CASSLAGLEMETQYF.

This clone was counted only a few times. The chain has TRBV24-1 and TRBJ2-2, with D perhaps TRBD1 (6 bases). Germline lookup yields CDR1 KGHDR and CDR2 SFDVKD. V dropped 9 bases and J dropped 0 bases, with 16 bases sitting between them. The CDR3 runs to 16 residues. Written as DNA, the CDR3 is TGTGCCACCGGTGGACAGACGAGCGCGAACACCGGGGAGCTGTTTTTT. As protein: CATGGQTSANTGELFF.

The chain links TRBV7-9 to TRBJ1-4; D is unresolved. The germline gives CDR1 SEHNR, CDR2 FQNEAQ (reference sequence). Trimming stripped 3 bases from V and 0 bases from J, with 20 bases between. The CDR3 is 19 residues long. The CDR3 coding sequence is TGTGCCAGCAGCTTTTCGTTTTCCCCTGTCCCCTCAACTAATGAAAAACTGTTTTTT. The encoded protein is CASSFSFSPVPSTNEKLFF.

This clone was found once. This rearrangement joins TRBV18 to TRBJ2-1; 7 bases match TRBD1. J was trimmed by 6 bases and V by 8 bases; bases with no gene match: 4. Germline CDR1 and CDR2: KGHSH and LQKENI. The CDR3 runs 12 residues. For the CDR3, the DNA is TGTGCCAGCAGACAGGGTAGCAATGAGCAGTTCTTC. Its translation: CASRQGSNEQFF.

This clone was observed once. This sequence joins TRBV7-2 and TRBJ2-5; 7 nucleotides agree with TRBD1. The junction had 6 bases not matched to a gene; V was cut back by 3 bases and J by 5 bases. Per germline, CDR1 SGHTA and CDR2 FQGNSA. The CDR3 contains 14 residues. The CDR3 here is CASSFGQAGETQYF. The CDR3, as DNA: TGTGCCAGCAGCTTTGGACAGGCTGGGGAGACCCAGTACTTC. Filled out from reference TRBV7-2 and TRBJ2-5, the complete variable domain reads GAGVSQSPSNKVTEKGKDVELRCDPISGHTALYWYRQSLGQGLEFLIYFQGNSAPDKSGLPSDRFSAERTGGSVSTLTIQRTQQEDSAVYLCASSFGQAGETQYFGPGTRLLVL.